The 28 T cell receptor beta chains presented below share a single source sample, sequenced in a study of blood T cell repertoires in COVID-19. Profiled with immunoSEQ multiplex PCR; TCRdb holds only in-frame clones, not every one. The repertoire includes 70,000 to 95,000 clones, around four fifths of them detected once, and about 13% sits in the top ten. Source material: peripheral blood. These receptors originate from a human donor in a cohort sampled during active COVID-19.

The chain couples TRBV20-1 to TRBJ2-1; D is possibly TRBD2 (5 bases). This CDR3 is 11 amino acids long. Germline loops: CDR1 DFQATT, CDR2 SNEGSKA (reference sequence). Between the trimmed V and J ends, which lost 2 bases and 10 bases, there was a span of 9 bases. CDR3 DNA: TGCAGTGCTAGACTAGCAGTCGAGCAGTTCTTC. Residues: CSARLAVEQFF.

The rearrangement links TRBV19 to TRBJ2-3, with TRBD2 matching 12 bases. Germline CDR1 reads LNHDA; CDR2 reads SQIVND (reference sequence). V shed 6 bases, J shed 3 bases, and the junction held 4 bases outside the gene matches. The CDR3 length is 15 residues. The CDR3 loop is CASSLGTSGTDTQYF. The CDR3, as DNA: TGTGCCAGTAGCCTCGGGACTAGCGGGACAGATACGCAGTATTTT. The entire variable domain, with the rest obtained from reference TRBV19 and TRBJ2-3, is as follows: DGGITQSPKYLFRKEGQNVTLSCEQNLNHDAMYWYRQDPGQGLRLIYYSQIVNDFQKGDIAEGYSVSREKKESFPLTVTSAQKNPTAFYLCASSLGTSGTDTQYFGPGTRLTVL.

V and J are TRBV5-1 and TRBJ2-1; TRBD2 matches at 8 bases. Germline V CDR1 and CDR2: SGHRS, YFSETQ. V was clipped by 2 bases and J by 0 bases; unmatched bases: 7. The CDR3 sequence is 17 residues long. The CDR3 DNA is TGCGCCAGCAGCTTTGAGGCCAGCGGGAGCTCCTACAATGAGCAGTTCTTC. It specifies CASSFEASGSSYNEQFF.

The chain links TRBV7-9 to TRBJ2-7; 10 positions agree with TRBD1. V gave up 5 bases and J gave up 5 bases; unmatched junction bases: 9. The CDR3 runs to 15 residues. Germline assignment: CDR1 SEHNR and CDR2 FQNEAQ (reference sequence). This CDR3 reads CASSPPVTGGNEQYF. As DNA, the CDR3 is TGTGCCAGCAGCCCCCCCGTGACAGGGGGCAACGAGCAGTACTTC.

J is TRBJ1-2 and V is TRBV19, with unresolved D. Trimming took 5 bases from V and 4 from J, leaving 8 bases between them. There are 12 residues in the CDR3. Germline CDR1 and CDR2: LNHDA and SQIVND (reference sequence). CDR3 loop: CASSGQFYGYTF. As DNA, the CDR3 is TGTGCCAGTAGTGGTCAGTTCTATGGCTACACCTTC.

V gene TRBV7-8 combines with J gene TRBJ1-2; 7 bases line up with TRBD1. The CDR3 runs to 17 residues. Trimming at V came to 1 base and at J to 2 bases, leaving 10 bases not matched to a gene. Germline V gene lookup returns CDR1 SGHVS and CDR2 FQNEAQ. CDR3 nucleotides: TGTGCCAGCAGCTTAGGGACAGGAGTTCGGTTGAACTATGGCTACACCTTC. It encodes CASSLGTGVRLNYGYTF.

The chain uses TRBV5-6 and TRBJ2-3, with 7 bases lining up with TRBD2. This CDR3 contains 14 residues. Germline assignment: CDR1 SGHDT and CDR2 YYEEEE. Trimming cost V 2 bases and J 4 bases; bases outside gene matches: 4. The CDR3 spells CASSFRAGADTQYF. Here the CDR3 DNA reads TGTGCCAGCAGCTTTCGGGCGGGGGCAGATACGCAGTATTTT.

This sequence joins TRBV5-1 and TRBJ2-3; tentative D call: TRBD2 (5 bases). V dropped 0 bases and J dropped 13 bases, with 15 bases sitting between them. CDR1 is SGHRS and CDR2 is YFSETQ in the germline V gene. CDR3 length: 13 amino acids. CDR3 in DNA: TGCGCCAGCAGCTTGGCCGCGGGCGGAATGGAGTATTTT. Residues: CASSLAAGGMEYF. Using reference TRBV5-1 and TRBJ2-3 for the parts outside the CDR3, the full variable domain is KAGVTQTPRYLIKTRGQQVTLSCSPISGHRSVSWYQQTPGQGLQFLFEYFSETQRNKGNFPGRFSGRQFSNSRSEMNVSTLELGDSALYLCASSLAAGGMEYFGPGTRLTVL.

The V gene is TRBV7-3, the J gene TRBJ1-3; D not certain. CDR1 is SGHTA and CDR2 is FQGTGA in the germline V gene. Trimming took 0 bases from V and 1 from J, leaving 10 bases between them. CDR3 length: 16 residues. CDR3 loop: CASSLTGPGSGNTIYF. The CDR3 DNA reads as TGTGCCAGCAGCTTAACGGGTCCGGGATCTGGAAACACCATATATTTT. Drawing the rest from reference TRBV7-3 and TRBJ1-3, the complete variable domain is GAGVSQTPSNKVTEKGKYVELRCDPISGHTALYWYRQSLGQGPEFLIYFQGTGAADDSGLPNDRFFAVRPEGSVSTLKIQRTERGDSAVYLCASSLTGPGSGNTIYFGEGSWLTVV.

This clone was detected only once. The chain joins TRBV6-6 to TRBJ2-1; possible D gene TRBD1, 7 bases. This CDR3 is 13 amino acids long. Trimming shortened V by 1 base and J by 9 bases, and 10 bases separated the two germline ends. The V gene's germline CDR1 is MNHNY and CDR2 SVGAGI (reference sequence). CDR3 in amino acids: CASSYWQGGEQFF. The CDR3 nucleotides read TGTGCCAGCAGTTACTGGCAGGGGGGTGAGCAGTTCTTC.

This clone occurred once. This rearrangement joins TRBV4-2 to TRBJ1-2; 7 bases are shared with TRBD1. Trimming removed 2 bases from V and 3 bases from J; junction bases left unmatched: 6. Germline CDR1 and CDR2: LGHNA and YNFKEQ. The CDR3 is made up of 15 amino acids. Written as DNA, the CDR3 is TGTGCCAGCAGCCAACAGGGGGTGGTCGACTATGGCTACACCTTC. It is translated as CASSQQGVVDYGYTF.

The chain has TRBV5-1 and TRBJ1-1; D call uncertain. Germline V CDR1 and CDR2: SGHRS, YFSETQ. Trimming shortened V by 0 bases and J by 2 bases, and 11 bases separated the two germline ends. This CDR3 is 15 amino acids long. CDR3 nucleotide sequence: TGCGCCAGCAGCTTGGGAAGCCTAGGTAACACTGAAGCTTTCTTT. Its translation: CASSLGSLGNTEAFF.

The chain is built from TRBV19 and TRBJ1-2; 8 bases map to TRBD1. J lost 4 bases, V lost 5 bases, and 12 bases had no gene match. The CDR3 runs to 16 residues. Germline V gene data show CDR1 as LNHDA and CDR2 as SQIVND (reference sequence). The CDR3 DNA reads as TGTGCCAGTAGTCCCGGACAGGGCTGGGGTGTCTATGGCTACACCTTC. Amino acids: CASSPGQGWGVYGYTF.

The gene calls are TRBV9 and TRBJ1-3, with a weak D call TRBD1 (6 bases). Trimming shortened V by 3 bases and J by 3 bases, and 10 bases separated the two germline ends. CDR1 and CDR2 (germline): SGDLS, YYNGEE. The CDR3 has 14 residues. CDR3 amino acids: CASSAGTIGNTIYF. The CDR3 DNA reads TGTGCCAGCAGCGCCGGGACAATTGGAAACACCATATATTTT.

The J gene is TRBJ2-1, the V gene TRBV7-8, with a weak D call TRBD1 (5 bases). Trimming stripped 4 bases from V and 7 bases from J, with 14 bases between. The CDR3 is 14 amino acids. CDR1 and CDR2 from the germline V gene are SGHVS and FQNEAQ. As DNA, the CDR3 is TGTGCCAGCAGCTCCCAGGGCTTCCCGAATGAGCAGTTCTTC. As protein: CASSSQGFPNEQFF.

V is TRBV1 and J is TRBJ2-2; the listed D gene, TRBD1, was not tested against the DNA. TRBV1 is annotated as a pseudogene. The CDR3 is 18 residues long. CDR3 bases: TGCACCAGCAGCCAAGATCTATACCGGGACAGGGGCGCCGGGGAGCTGTTTTTT. Its protein product is CTSSQDLYRDRGAGELFF.

This clone was detected only a few times. The V and J genes are TRBV5-1 and TRBJ1-1, with D maybe TRBD1 (6 bases). Germline CDR1 and CDR2: SGHRS and YFSETQ. V lost 5 bases and J 5 bases, leaving 10 bases between the germline ends. The CDR3 contains 12 residues. CDR3 nucleotide sequence: TGCGCCAGCAGTTACGACAGGACTGAAGCTTTCTTT. Its protein product is CASSYDRTEAFF.

CDR3 in DNA: TGTGCCACCAAGGACGGGGGGGCCCTGGATACGCAGTATTTT. Its protein product is CATKDGGALDTQYF. The chain recombines TRBV15 with TRBJ2-3; 8 bases are a match to TRBD2. The CDR3 length is 14 residues. Germline lookup yields CDR1 LNHNV and CDR2 YYDKDF (reference sequence). Germline trimming cut 7 bases from V and 6 bases from J; bases unmatched to any gene: 9.

This chain connects TRBV7-3 to TRBJ1-1; TRBD1 aligns across 10 bases. Trimming removed 4 bases from V and 4 bases from J; junction bases left unmatched: 0. CDR1 is SGHTA, CDR2 FQGTGA, per germline. The length of the CDR3 is 13 residues. CDR3 in amino acids: CASSWTGGTEAFF. CDR3 DNA sequence: TGTGCCAGCAGCTGGACAGGGGGCACTGAAGCTTTCTTT.

This clone has just a few counts. This CDR3 is CASSYPGQGVYEQYF. The CDR3 region has the DNA TGTGCCAGCAGTTACCCGGGACAGGGAGTCTACGAGCAGTACTTC. The chain is built from TRBV7-9 and TRBJ2-7; 9 bases map to TRBD1. Trimming took 6 bases from V and 3 from J; bases not matched to a gene: 9. Germline CDR1 is SEHNR and CDR2 is FQNEAQ (reference sequence). The length of the CDR3 is 15 residues.

The V and J genes are TRBV5-1 and TRBJ2-5; 13 bases match TRBD2. Germline V gene data show CDR1 as SGHRS and CDR2 as YFSETQ. With 0 bases clipped from V and 1 base from J, the junction kept 3 bases outside the gene matches. The CDR3 loop spans 17 amino acids. The CDR3 region has the DNA TGCGCCAGCAGCTTGGGACTAGCGGGGGGCCCCCAAGAGACCCAGTACTTC. Protein product: CASSLGLAGGPQETQYF.

The J gene is TRBJ2-2, the V gene TRBV7-2, with D perhaps matching TRBD1 (7 bases). Germline V lookup: CDR1 SGHTA, CDR2 FQGNSA. V lost 0 bases to trimming and J lost 5 bases, with 13 bases between them. The CDR3 length is 16 residues. The CDR3, as DNA: TGTGCCAGCAGCTTAGCGCCCAGGGGGAGGACCGGGGAGCTGTTTTTT. This translates into CASSLAPRGRTGELFF.

The CDR3 sequence: CATSPRGNIAGALYNEQFF. CDR3 nucleotide sequence: TGTGCCACCAGTCCCAGGGGAAATATAGCGGGGGCCCTCTACAATGAGCAGTTCTTC. The gene calls are TRBV24-1 and TRBJ2-1; TRBD2 matches 9 bases. CDR1 KGHDR and CDR2 SFDVKD come from the germline V gene. Trimming took 6 bases from V and 3 from J; bases not matched to a gene: 17. The CDR3 runs 19 residues.

The rearrangement uses TRBV2 and TRBJ1-6; 9 bases are shared with TRBD1. CDR3 length: 17 residues. Trimming cost V 10 bases and J 7 bases; bases outside gene matches: 17. The V gene's germline CDR1 is SNHLY and CDR2 FYNNEI. The CDR3 region has the DNA TGTGCCACCAAACAGACAGGGGGAACCATGGACAATTCACCCCTCCACTTT. Protein product: CATKQTGGTMDNSPLHF.

The rearrangement links TRBV12-3 or TRBV12-4 to TRBJ2-1, with D possibly matching TRBD2 (5 bases). The CDR3 has 13 amino acids. The V gene lost 3 bases and the J gene lost 6 bases, with 9 bases spanning the gap. CDR3 loop: CASSFLRGNEQFF. CDR3 nucleotide sequence: TGTGCCAGCAGTTTTCTCCGGGGCAATGAGCAGTTCTTC.

The V call is TRBV27, the J call TRBJ2-7; a weak D match, TRBD1 (6 bases). V was cut by 3 bases and J by 2 bases, with 11 bases left in between. CDR3 length equals 14 residues. From germline, CDR1 is MNHEY and CDR2 SMNVEV (reference sequence). The CDR3 bases are TGTGCCAGCAGTTTTCAGGGGTCCGCCTACGAGCAGTACTTC. It specifies CASSFQGSAYEQYF.

This clone was observed many times. The chain carries TRBV2 and TRBJ2-7; TRBD1 matches at 8 bases. The V gene end was trimmed by 6 bases and the J gene end by 3 bases; junction bases not matched to a gene: 7. The CDR3 length is 14 residues. Per germline, CDR1 SNHLY and CDR2 FYNNEI. The CDR3 spells CASSGQGVSYEQYF. CDR3 in DNA: TGTGCCAGCAGCGGACAGGGAGTGAGCTACGAGCAGTACTTC.

This clone was counted at least ten times. This sample includes further DNA sequences coding for the same CDR3. J is TRBJ1-2 and V is TRBV7-3; 9 positions agree with TRBD1. The CDR3 runs to 15 residues. The ends lost 4 bases at V and 1 base at J; junction bases unmatched: 4. CDR1 and CDR2 (germline): SGHTA, FQGTGA. The CDR3 here is CASSWGQGDNYGYTF. CDR3 DNA: TGTGCCAGCAGCTGGGGACAGGGTGATAACTATGGCTACACCTTC.